Listed below are T cell receptor beta chains from one sample, sequenced in a study of blood T cells in healthy people across ages. Each CDR3 protein is one row after TCRdb ran MiXCR on the 5' RACE reads. The sample holds about 540,000 distinct CDR3 sequences, under 30% seen once. These data were likewise used in another study, on T cells of mothers and their children.

Sequencing input: blood. The receptors were gathered from a boy younger than 18 in good health. Both conserved end residues are part of each CDR3. The D gene is left open where the match is weak. The size entry is marked missing in some rows and otherwise reads once, few, many or a size class.

J,size,D,V,CDR3,DNA
TRBJ1-2,few,TRBD1,TRBV13,CASSLGQGIGYTF,TGTGCCAGCAGCTTAGGACAGGGGATTGGCTACACCTTC
TRBJ2-4,-,TRBD1,TRBV11-2,CASSLHRGKNIQYF,TGTGCCAGCAGCCTCCACAGGGGAAAAAACATTCAGTACTTC
TRBJ1-5,many,TRBD1,TRBV6-4,CASSGTGGNQPQHF,TGTGCCAGCAGTGGGACAGGGGGCAATCAGCCCCAGCATTTT
TRBJ1-6,-,-,TRBV12-3/TRBV12-4,CASSLAPRSPLHF,TGTGCCAGCAGTTTAGCGCCGCGTTCACCCCTCCACTTT
TRBJ1-2,many,-,TRBV12-3/TRBV12-4,CASTEGGANYGYTF,TGTGCCAGCACCGAAGGCGGAGCTAACTATGGCTACACCTTC
TRBJ2-1,-,-,TRBV14,CASSQVQVSHEQFF,TGTGCCAGCAGCCAAGTGCAGGTCAGTCATGAGCAGTTCTTC
TRBJ2-5,few,-,TRBV29-1,CSVDFLQETQYF,TGCAGCGTTGACTTCCTCCAAGAGACCCAGTACTTC
TRBJ2-7,-,-,TRBV6-1,CASTTVNILRIGEREQYF,TGTGCCAGCACCACAGTTAATATCCTTCGGATAGGGGAACGCGAGCAGTACTTC
TRBJ2-6,many,-,TRBV2,CAISGHEVTGANVLTF,TGTGCCATCTCCGGACACGAAGTTACTGGGGCCAACGTCCTGACTTTC
TRBJ2-7,-,TRBD1,TRBV25-1,CASSVQGAFASSYEQYF,TGTGCCAGCAGTGTACAGGGGGCCTTCGCTTCCTCCTACGAGCAGTACTTC
TRBJ2-1,-,-,TRBV6-5,CASSPFGPNEQFF,TGTGCCAGCAGTCCCTTCGGACCCAATGAGCAGTTCTTC
TRBJ2-1,few,-,TRBV7-2,CASSTQMNEQFF,TGTGCCAGCTCCACACAGATGAATGAGCAGTTCTTC
TRBJ1-2,-,-,TRBV7-9,CASSLVGQNPWYGHTF,TGTGCCAGCAGCTTAGTCGGGCAGAACCCTTGGTATGGCCACACCTTC
TRBJ2-5,-,-,TRBV11-2,CASSPNTGLGTQYF,TGTGCCAGCAGCCCGAACACAGGCTTGGGGACCCAGTACTTC
TRBJ2-7,-,TRBD2,TRBV25-1,CASSESGSGRANEQYF,TGTGCCAGCAGTGAAAGTGGGAGCGGGAGGGCCAACGAGCAGTACTTC
TRBJ2-3,-,TRBD2,TRBV24-1,CATSDFPRTSGSTDTQYF,TGTGCCACCAGTGACTTTCCTAGGACTAGCGGTAGCACCGATACGCAGTATTTT
TRBJ2-7,-,-,TRBV20-1,CSASLGTETYEQYF,TGCAGTGCTAGTCTAGGGACGGAAACCTACGAGCAGTACTTC
TRBJ2-1,few,TRBD1,TRBV6-4,CASSVDRGMDEQFF,TGTGCCAGCAGTGTGGACAGGGGCATGGATGAGCAGTTCTTC
TRBJ1-2,many,-,TRBV28,CASSRGYGYTF,TGTGCCAGCAGCCGGGGGTATGGCTACACCTTC
TRBJ1-5,-,-,TRBV20-1,CSARDDLSDQPQHF,TGCAGTGCTAGAGATGACTTATCGGATCAGCCCCAGCATTTT
TRBJ1-4,-,-,TRBV3-1,CASSQDGGRRPKSGLFF,TGTGCCAGCAGCCAAGATGGGGGCAGGCGGCCGAAGTCGGGCCTGTTTTTT
TRBJ2-1,-,-,TRBV20-1,CSTLSASSYNEQFF,TGCAGTACATTGAGCGCGAGCTCCTACAATGAGCAGTTCTTC
TRBJ2-1,-,TRBD1,TRBV6-5,CASSSLRTGGEQFF,TGTGCCAGCAGTTCTTTACGAACAGGGGGGGAGCAGTTCTTC
TRBJ1-4,few,-,TRBV7-2,CASSSARVEEKLFF,TGTGCCAGCAGCAGCGCCCGGGTTGAAGAAAAACTGTTTTTT
TRBJ1-5,-,-,TRBV10-3,CAISESIGSRNQPQHF,TGTGCCATCAGTGAGTCGATAGGGAGTCGCAATCAGCCCCAGCATTTT
TRBJ2-1,-,TRBD2,TRBV7-2,CASSLGGAREIVETQHF,TGTGCCAGCAGCTTAGGGGGCGCGCGGGAGATAGTGGAGACCCAGCACTTC
TRBJ2-7,-,-,TRBV6-5,CASMSGDFYEQYF,TGTGCCAGCATGTCAGGGGACTTCTACGAGCAGTACTTC
TRBJ2-1,-,TRBD2,TRBV7-8,CASSLMFGNGGAGEQFF,TGTGCCAGCAGCTTAATGTTCGGCAACGGGGGGGCGGGTGAGCAGTTCTTC
TRBJ1-1,few,-,TRBV29-1,CSVMGGENTEAFF,TGCAGCGTGATGGGGGGCGAGAACACTGAAGCTTTCTTT
TRBJ2-3,-,-,TRBV20-1,CSARGIGLGDTQYF,TGCAGTGCTAGAGGAATCGGGCTGGGAGATACGCAGTATTTT
TRBJ2-1,many,-,TRBV3-1,CASSRVDNEQFF,TGTGCCAGCAGCCGGGTGGACAATGAGCAGTTCTTC
TRBJ1-1,few,-,TRBV18,CASSPRQDNTEAFF,TGTGCCAGCTCTCCTCGTCAGGATAACACTGAAGCTTTCTTT
TRBJ1-2,few,-,TRBV7-9,CASSLRRDDYGYTF,TGTGCCAGCAGCCTACGCAGGGACGACTATGGCTACACCTTC
TRBJ2-7,many,-,TRBV27,CASSLAGHEQYF,TGTGCCAGCAGTTTAGCAGGCCACGAGCAGTACTTC
TRBJ1-2,many,-,TRBV25-1,CASSEVRAANYGYTF,TGTGCCAGCAGTGAAGTGAGGGCTGCTAACTATGGCTACACCTTC
TRBJ1-5,-,TRBD1,TRBV12-3/TRBV12-4,CASSPPTGVFQPQHF,TGTGCCAGCAGCCCACCGACAGGGGTCTTTCAGCCCCAGCATTTT
TRBJ2-3,few,TRBD2,TRBV7-3,CASSPGLAGGVADTQYF,TGTGCCAGCAGCCCTGGACTAGCGGGAGGGGTAGCAGATACGCAGTATTTT